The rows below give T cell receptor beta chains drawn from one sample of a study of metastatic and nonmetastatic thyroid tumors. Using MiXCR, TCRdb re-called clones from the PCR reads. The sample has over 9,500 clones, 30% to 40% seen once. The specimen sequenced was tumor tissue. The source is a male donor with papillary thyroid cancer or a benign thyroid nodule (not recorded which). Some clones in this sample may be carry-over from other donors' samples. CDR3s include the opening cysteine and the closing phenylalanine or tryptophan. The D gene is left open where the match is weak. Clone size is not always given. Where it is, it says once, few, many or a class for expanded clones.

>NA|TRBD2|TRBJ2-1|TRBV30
TGTGCCTGGAGTATGCGGGAGCTGAATGAGCAGTTCTTC
CAWSMRELNEQFF
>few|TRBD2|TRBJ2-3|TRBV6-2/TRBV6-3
TGTGCCAGCAGTTACTCGAGCCCTAGCGGGAGTCCTACGCAGTATTTT
CASSYSSPSGSPTQYF
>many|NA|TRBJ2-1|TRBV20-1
TGCAGTGCTTCGGGACTGAACAATGAGCAGTTCTTC
CSASGLNNEQFF
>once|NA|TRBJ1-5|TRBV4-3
TGCGCCAGCAGCCAGGGACATAACGAACAGCCCCAGCATTTT
CASSQGHNEQPQHF
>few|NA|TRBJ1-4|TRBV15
TGTGCCACCAGCAGGTATGAGGAAAAACTGTTCTTT
CATSRYEEKLFF
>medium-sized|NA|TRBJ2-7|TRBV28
TGTGCCAGCAGCAAACAGGGAACCCTGCAGTACTTC
CASSKQGTLQYF
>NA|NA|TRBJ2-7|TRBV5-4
TGTGCCAGCAGCTTGGCCCCCCGGCGGAGGGATGTTCGTGAGCAGTACTTC
CASSLAPRRRDVREQYF
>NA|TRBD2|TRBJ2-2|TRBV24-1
TGTGCCACCAGTGATTTGCCACCGGGACTAGGGGCGAGCACCGGGGAGCTGTTTTTT
CATSDLPPGLGASTGELFF
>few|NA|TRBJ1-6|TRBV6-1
TGTGCCAGCGGATGGCAGGCTAATTCACCCCTCCACTTT
CASGWQANSPLHF
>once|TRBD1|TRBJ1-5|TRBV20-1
TGCAGTGCTAGAACCGAACAGGGGGGGCAGCCCCAGCATTTT
CSARTEQGGQPQHF
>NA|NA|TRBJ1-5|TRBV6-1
TGTGCCAGCAGTGAGAGTCGCAATCAGCCCCAGCATTTT
CASSESRNQPQHF
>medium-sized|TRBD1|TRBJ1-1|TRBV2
TGTGCCAGCAGTGCGACAGGGGGGCACACTGAAGCTTTCTTT
CASSATGGHTEAFF
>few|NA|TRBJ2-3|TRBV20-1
TGCAGTGCAACGGGGCTAGATGGCACAGATACGCAGTATTTT
CSATGLDGTDTQYF
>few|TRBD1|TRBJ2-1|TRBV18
TGTGCCAGCTCCCCCGACAGGGTGTGGACGAATGAGCAGTTCTTC
CASSPDRVWTNEQFF
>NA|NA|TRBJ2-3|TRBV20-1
TGCAGTGCTAGAGATCGGCAGAAGAGAGATACGCAGTATTTT
CSARDRQKRDTQYF
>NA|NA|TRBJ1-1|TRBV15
TGTGACAACAGCAGAGGCTCACAGGGAGGCACTGAGGCTTTCTTT
CDNSRGSQGGTEAFF
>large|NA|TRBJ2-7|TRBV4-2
TGTGCCAGCAGCCTCCCCGGGGCGCTTTACGAGCAGTACTTC
CASSLPGALYEQYF
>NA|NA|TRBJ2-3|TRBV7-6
TGTGCCAGCAGCTTAGATTTCGGGAGTGATACGCAGTATTTT
CASSLDFGSDTQYF
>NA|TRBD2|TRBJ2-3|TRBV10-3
TGTGCCATCAGTGATAGCGGGAGTAAAGATACGCAGTATTTT
CAISDSGSKDTQYF
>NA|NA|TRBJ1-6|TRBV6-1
TGTGCCAGCAGTGTTGGAGGGTACAATTCACCCCTCCACTTT
CASSVGGYNSPLHF
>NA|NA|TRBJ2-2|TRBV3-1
TGTGCCAGCAGCCCAACGCTCACCGGGGAGCTGTTTTTT
CASSPTLTGELFF
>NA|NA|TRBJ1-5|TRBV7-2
TGTGCCAGCAGCTTAGCTCCGGTCTATCAGCCCCAGAATTTT
CASSLAPVYQPQNF
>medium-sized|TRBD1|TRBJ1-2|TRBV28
TGTGCCAGCAGCCCAGGGGGCCCCCACTATGGCTACACCTTC
CASSPGGPHYGYTF
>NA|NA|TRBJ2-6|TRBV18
TGTGCCAGCTCCCCCCTGTCGATTGCCGGGGCCAACGTCCTGACTTTC
CASSPLSIAGANVLTF
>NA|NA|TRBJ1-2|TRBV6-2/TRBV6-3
TGTGCCAGCGTGACAGTGGGCTATGGCTACACCTTC
CASVTVGYGYTF
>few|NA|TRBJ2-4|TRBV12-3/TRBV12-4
TGTGCCAGCAGTTTAAAGGGAGCCAAAAACATTCAGTACTTC
CASSLKGAKNIQYF
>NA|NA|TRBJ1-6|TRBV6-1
TGTGCCAGCAGTGCGGGCCCCTATAATTCACCCCTCCACTTT
CASSAGPYNSPLHF
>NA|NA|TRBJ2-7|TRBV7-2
TGTGCCAGCAGCACGCCACACGGCGGAGAGCAGTACTTC
CASSTPHGGEQYF
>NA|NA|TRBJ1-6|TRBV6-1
TGTGCTGGGATCGAAGGGGGGTCACCCCTCCACTTT
CAGIEGGSPLHF
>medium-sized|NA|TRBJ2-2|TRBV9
TGTGCCAGCAGCGTTACAGGTTTCATCCCCGGGGAGCTGTTTTTT
CASSVTGFIPGELFF
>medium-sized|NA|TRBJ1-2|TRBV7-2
TGTGCCAGCAGCTTGTACGACAGAAACTCTTATGGCTACACCTTC
CASSLYDRNSYGYTF
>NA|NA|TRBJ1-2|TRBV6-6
TGTGCCAGCAGCTACGCAGAGTCCTATGGCTACACCTTC
CASSYAESYGYTF
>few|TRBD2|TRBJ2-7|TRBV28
TGTGCCAGCAGTTTAGGGACTAGCGGCTCCTACGAGCAGTACTTC
CASSLGTSGSYEQYF
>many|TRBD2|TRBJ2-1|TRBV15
TGTGCCACCAGCAGTAGCGGGAGGACCTACAATGAGCAGTTCTTC
CATSSSGRTYNEQFF
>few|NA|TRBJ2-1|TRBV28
NA
CASSPLVGLGIHSFF
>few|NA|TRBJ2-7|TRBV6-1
TGTGCCAGTTGGACTCGGCCCCCTTACGAGCAGTACTTC
CASWTRPPYEQYF
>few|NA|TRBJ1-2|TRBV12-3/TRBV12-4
TGTGCCAGCAGTAAAGGGGAGGACTATGGCTACACCTTC
CASSKGEDYGYTF
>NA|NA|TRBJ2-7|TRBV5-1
TGCGCCAGCAGCTTGGGGGGGACATCACGAGTAAACTACGAGCAGTACTTC
CASSLGGTSRVNYEQYF
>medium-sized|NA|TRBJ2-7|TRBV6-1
TGTGCCAGCACCCCAGGGGGGGATGCCTACGAGCAGTACTTC
CASTPGGDAYEQYF
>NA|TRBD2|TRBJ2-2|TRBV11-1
TGTGCCAGCAGCGGGGGGACTAGCGGGAACACCGGGGAGCTGTTTTTT
CASSGGTSGNTGELFF
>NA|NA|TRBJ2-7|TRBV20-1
TGCAGTGCTCCCTCCCAGCGAAGCTCTTACGAGCAGTACTTC
CSAPSQRSSYEQYF
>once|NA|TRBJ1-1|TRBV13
TGTGCCAGCAGCTTACAATCAGGGTACACTGAAGCTTTCTTT
CASSLQSGYTEAFF
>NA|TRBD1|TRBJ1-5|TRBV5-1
TGCGCCAGCAGCTTGGGACAGGGTGTCAGTCAGCGCCAGCATTTT
CASSLGQGVSQRQHF
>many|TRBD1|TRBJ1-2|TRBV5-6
TGTGCCAGCAGCTCACCGGGACAGATTTCTAACTATGGCTACACCTTC
CASSSPGQISNYGYTF
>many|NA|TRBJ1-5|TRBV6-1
TGTGCCAGCAGCCGTTCCCAGGGACAGCCCCAGCATTTT
CASSRSQGQPQHF
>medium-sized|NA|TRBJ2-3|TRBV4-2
TGTGCCAGCAGCCGAGGGGCTGATACGCAGTATTTT
CASSRGADTQYF
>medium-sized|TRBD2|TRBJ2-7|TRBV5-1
TGCGCCAGCAGCTCGACTAGCGGGGGGTCCTACGAGCAGTACTTC
CASSSTSGGSYEQYF
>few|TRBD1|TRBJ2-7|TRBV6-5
TGTGCCAGCAGTACTCAGCCGGGTGAGGGGGCCGAGCAGTACTTC
CASSTQPGEGAEQYF
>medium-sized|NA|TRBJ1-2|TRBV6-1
TGTGCCAGCATTGACAGGCTCCCGCCCGCCTATGGCTACACCTTC
CASIDRLPPAYGYTF
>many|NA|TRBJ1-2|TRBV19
TGTGCCAGTAGTATGAAGGCAGGGTGGCTGTCTCATGGCTACACCTTC
CASSMKAGWLSHGYTF
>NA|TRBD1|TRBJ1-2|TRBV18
TGTGCCAGCTCACCACCGGACAGGGCGCGGAAGGGCTACACCTTC
CASSPPDRARKGYTF
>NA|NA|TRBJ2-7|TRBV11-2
TGTGCCAGCAGCAAAGCCAACAGGGACTACGAGCAGTACTTC
CASSKANRDYEQYF
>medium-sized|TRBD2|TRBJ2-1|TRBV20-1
TGCAGTGCTAGAGGTTTAGCGGGGGCAGGGAATGAGCAGTTCTTC
CSARGLAGAGNEQFF
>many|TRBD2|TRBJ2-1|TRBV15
TGTGCCACCAGCAGACCCCAGGTGGCCGGGACTAGAATAGATGAGCAGTTCTTC
CATSRPQVAGTRIDEQFF
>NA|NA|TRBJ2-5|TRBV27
TGTGCCAGCAGTTTTACGGGAGTCGAGACCCAGTACTTC
CASSFTGVETQYF
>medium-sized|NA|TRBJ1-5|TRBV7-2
TGTGCCAGCAGCTCTTTCTCCCGGGACCTTGTGGGTCAGCCCCAGCATTTT
CASSSFSRDLVGQPQHF
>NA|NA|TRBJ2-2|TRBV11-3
TGTGCCAGCAGCGCATCGGGACTTAGCACCGGGGAGCTGTTTTTT
CASSASGLSTGELFF